A single sample gave rise to the 5 T cell receptor beta chains below, sequenced in a study of blood T cells in healthy people across ages. Primed by a sample-barcoded 5' primer and a J-beta primer mix, a second PCR proceeded for roughly 6 to 12 cycles. TCRdb independently ran MiXCR on the 5' RACE reads; one entry per CDR3 protein. Of around 1,700,000 distinct CDR3 sequences in the sample, 28% were seen once. Sequencing used blood. The source of these receptors is a woman aged 25 to 39 in good health.

The CDR3 DNA is TGCGCCAGCAGCCAAGGCCCCTGGGGCTATGAGCAGTTCTTC. Amino acid sequence: CASSQGPWGYEQFF. The V gene is TRBV4-1, the J gene TRBJ2-1; tentatively, D is TRBD1 (5 bases). This CDR3 contains 14 residues. V was cut by 1 base and J by 8 bases, with 12 bases left in between. Per the germline V gene, CDR1 is MGHRA and CDR2 is YSYEKL.

This clonotype was seen a few times. This rearrangement joins TRBV28 to TRBJ1-2; tentative D call: TRBD1 (5 bases). The V end lost 4 bases, the J end lost 2 bases, and 11 bases lay between the germline ends. The CDR3 is 14 amino acids. Germline assignment: CDR1 MDHEN and CDR2 SYDVKM. CDR3 in amino acids: CASSSFDSNYGYTF. The CDR3 DNA sequence: TGTGCCAGCAGTTCCTTTGACAGCAACTATGGCTACACCTTC.

This clonotype was detected only a few times. The chain uses TRBV19 and TRBJ1-1; weak D call: TRBD1 (5 bases). This CDR3 has 12 amino acids. Germline loops: CDR1 LNHDA, CDR2 SQIVND (reference sequence). With 1 base removed from V and 10 bases from J, the gap between germline ends came to 10 bases. The CDR3: CASSIAGGTAFF. CDR3 DNA sequence: TGTGCCAGTAGTATAGCGGGGGGAACAGCTTTCTTT.

Ten or more counts support this clonotype. The CDR3 DNA reads as TGCAGCGTTGAACGGACAGCCAATGGCTACACCTTC. This gives the protein CSVERTANGYTF. The chain recombines TRBV29-1 with TRBJ1-2; possible D gene TRBD1, 6 bases. The germline CDR1 and CDR2 sequences are SQVTM and ANQGSEA. V was pared by 2 bases and J by 6 bases, with 10 bases between. The CDR3 loop spans 12 amino acids.

This chain joins TRBV20-1 and TRBJ2-7; D may be TRBD1 or TRBD2 (5 bases each). The CDR3 totals 14 residues. CDR1 is DFQATT, CDR2 SNEGSKA, per germline (reference sequence). Deletions cut 1 base from V and 6 bases from J, with 16 bases between. This CDR3 is CSARAGTRSGEQYF. The CDR3 DNA reads as TGCAGTGCTAGAGCTGGGACGAGGTCAGGCGAGCAGTACTTC.